The text below deals with one TCR beta chain. As yet, its antigen is unknown. The data stem from a study of identical twins. MiXCR was run by TCRdb on the 5' RACE reads, yielding one entry per CDR3 protein. The profile shows hundreds of thousands of distinct CDR3 sequences, around 8.6% of them singletons. Study outcomes and limitations: Shared out-of-frame alpha sequences (those common to twins) showed excess low generation probability. The analysis was cross-sectional rather than longitudinal within donors.

The data were also submitted as part of a second study, on yellow fever vaccine responses in identical twins. That study reports: Reportedly, the T cell response mounted by twins to vaccine seemed partly convergent, partly personalized.

The TCR originated in a woman between 18 and 29 years old in good health. Material for sequencing was PBMCs.

CDR3 bases: TGTGCCAGCAGCCGGACCGAAAAAGCTAACACCGGGGAGCTGTTTTTT. Residues: CASSRTEKANTGELFF. The chain employs TRBV6-1 and TRBJ2-2; D is unclear. Trimming removed 6 bases at V and 2 bases at J, with 16 bases between. CDR1 and CDR2 (germline): MNHNS, SASEGT. The CDR3 length is 16 residues.